A single sample gave rise to the 18 T cell receptor beta chains below, sequenced in a study of cytomegalovirus exposure and HLA in healthy donors. Amplification used 60 Vbeta primers and 13 Jbeta primers. Assay: immunoSEQ multiplex PCR; the TCRdb copy retains only in-frame clones and omits some. Its table records about 34,000 clones. The sequenced sample was PBMCs. The origin of the receptors is a woman in her thirties or forties in good health and CMV-seropositive.

The chain is built from TRBV28 and TRBJ2-7, with 8 bases lining up with TRBD2. Germline V CDR1 and CDR2: MDHEN, SYDVKM. The CDR3 is made up of 15 amino acids. Trimming cost V 5 bases and J 2 bases; bases outside gene matches: 8. As DNA, the CDR3 is TGTGCCAGCAGTCGCGGGAGGCCTTTGACCTACGAGCAGTACTTC. Translation: CASSRGRPLTYEQYF.

The rearrangement uses TRBV5-1 and TRBJ2-3; 10 nucleotides match TRBD2. The J segment lost 1 base and the V segment lost 3 bases, leaving 5 bases of the junction unmatched. Germline V gene data show CDR1 as SGHRS and CDR2 as YFSETQ. The CDR3 contains 16 residues. CDR3 DNA: TGCGCCAGCAGCTGGAAGCGGGAGGGCCGCACAGATACGCAGTATTTT. The encoded protein is CASSWKREGRTDTQYF.

The chain links TRBV6-1 to TRBJ1-4, with 8 bases lining up with TRBD1. V lost 6 bases, J lost 4 bases, and 7 bases stayed unmatched. The CDR3 sequence is 15 residues long. Germline lookup yields CDR1 MNHNS and CDR2 SASEGT. In DNA, the CDR3 is TGTGCCAGCAGCAGACAGGGGATGATTAATGAAAAACTGTTTTTT. It is translated as CASSRQGMINEKLFF.

The rearrangement joins TRBV29-1 to TRBJ2-7, with 10 bases matching TRBD2. CDR1 and CDR2 from the germline V gene are SQVTM and ANQGSEA. The CDR3 contains 13 residues. The junction had 3 bases not matched to a gene; V was cut back by 6 bases and J by 1 base. The CDR3 sequence is CSVGSGGSYEQYF. The CDR3 DNA reads TGCAGCGTAGGTAGCGGGGGGTCCTACGAGCAGTACTTC.

V is TRBV5-1 and J is TRBJ2-5; D is perhaps TRBD1 (6 bases). V was shortened by 4 bases and J by 1 base, with 11 bases between the two germline ends. Per the germline V gene, CDR1 is SGHRS and CDR2 is YFSETQ. The CDR3 totals 14 residues. CDR3 in DNA: TGCGCCAGCAGCGGGGGCGTTATCCAAGAGACCCAGTACTTC. As protein: CASSGGVIQETQYF.

The V call is TRBV6-1, the J call TRBJ1-1; tentative D call: TRBD1 (6 bases). The germline V gene has CDR1 MNHNS and CDR2 SASEGT. The CDR3 extends over 13 amino acids. V dropped 6 bases and J dropped 5 bases, with 13 bases sitting between them. CDR3 in DNA: TGTGCCAGCAGACAGACAGGTCTAACTGAAGCTTTCTTT. Amino acids: CASRQTGLTEAFF.

This chain connects TRBV6-4 to TRBJ1-2; weak D call: TRBD1 (5 bases). The V gene's germline CDR1 is MRHNA and CDR2 SNTAGT. Between the trimmed V and J ends, which lost 2 bases and 6 bases, there was a span of 10 bases. CDR3 size: 13 residues. The CDR3 loop reads CASSDRGGDGYTF. Here the CDR3 DNA reads TGTGCCAGCAGTGACAGGGGAGGAGATGGCTACACCTTC.

The chain is built from TRBV20-1 and TRBJ2-1; D unclear. The V gene lost 4 bases and the J gene lost 5 bases, with 6 bases spanning the gap. The CDR3 extends over 11 amino acids. Germline V gives CDR1 DFQATT, CDR2 SNEGSKA (reference sequence). CDR3 sequence reads: CSATSDNEQFF. Here the CDR3 DNA reads TGCAGTGCTACCAGTGACAATGAGCAGTTCTTC.

The chain has TRBV6-5 and TRBJ2-3; 9 positions agree with TRBD2. J lost 4 bases, V lost 1 base, and 3 bases had no gene match. Germline CDR1 MNHEY, CDR2 SVGAGI. This CDR3 has 15 residues. CDR3 sequence reads: CASSYFAGGPDTQYF. CDR3 DNA: TGTGCCAGCAGTTACTTTGCGGGAGGGCCAGATACGCAGTATTTT.

This chain links TRBV2 with TRBJ2-7; 11 nucleotides match TRBD2. J lost 5 bases, V lost 7 bases, and 7 bases had no gene match. CDR1 and CDR2 (germline): SNHLY, FYNNEI. This CDR3 region has 14 residues. Written as DNA, the CDR3 is TGTGCCAGCATGAGATTTAGCGGGAGGGACGAGCAGTACTTC. It yields the protein CASMRFSGRDEQYF.

CDR3 loop: CASSQDASETQYF. DNA of the CDR3: TGCGCCAGCAGCCAAGATGCGAGTGAGACCCAGTACTTC. The chain uses TRBV4-3 and TRBJ2-5, with D uncertain. The CDR3 is made up of 13 amino acids. The V gene lost 0 bases and the J gene lost 5 bases, with 7 bases spanning the gap. CDR1 and CDR2 (germline): LGHNA, YSLEER.

The rearrangement links TRBV27 to TRBJ2-2; 11 bases are shared with TRBD2. In germline, CDR1 is MNHEY, CDR2 SMNVEV (reference sequence). V lost 5 bases and J lost 4; bases outside the gene matches: 6. This CDR3 contains 16 residues. CDR3 amino acids: CASSLRTSGFTGELFF. The CDR3 bases are TGTGCCAGCAGTCTCAGGACTAGCGGGTTCACCGGGGAGCTGTTTTTT.

This sequence joins TRBV29-1 and TRBJ2-7, with a possible D match to TRBD2 (5 bases). Trimming took 6 bases from V and 2 from J, leaving 14 bases between them. The CDR3 contains 13 residues. Germline CDR1 and CDR2: SQVTM and ANQGSEA. The chain's CDR3 is CSVCSGVPYEQYF. CDR3 DNA sequence: TGCAGCGTATGTTCCGGGGTTCCCTACGAGCAGTACTTC.

The V and J genes are TRBV19 and TRBJ2-7; tentatively, D is TRBD2 (5 bases). Germline V gene sequence: CDR1 LNHDA, CDR2 SQIVND (reference sequence). CDR3 length: 14 residues. V lost 6 bases, J lost 4 bases, and 16 bases lay in between. CDR3 nucleotide sequence: TGTGCCAGTAGCCCCGGACTGCGTGGATACGAGCAGTACTTC. Translated: CASSPGLRGYEQYF.

This chain connects TRBV27 to TRBJ1-5; D is unresolved. Germline V CDR1 and CDR2: MNHEY, SMNVEV (reference sequence). V dropped 5 bases and J dropped 0 bases, with 11 bases sitting between them. This CDR3 is built from 15 residues. The CDR3 DNA sequence: TGTGCCAGCAGTGTGACATTCTATAGCAATCAGCCCCAGCATTTT. The encoded protein is CASSVTFYSNQPQHF.

The V call is TRBV5-4, the J call TRBJ1-1, with TRBD1 as a possible D gene (6 bases). V was trimmed by 1 base and J by 1 base, leaving 11 bases between them. This CDR3 contains 15 residues. The germline CDR1 and CDR2 sequences are SGHNT and YYREEE (reference sequence). DNA of the CDR3: TGTGCCAGCAGCTTGACGACAGGAGAGAACACTGAAGCTTTCTTT. Its translation: CASSLTTGENTEAFF.

CDR3 in amino acids: CASSDRGRYEQYF. In nucleotides, the CDR3 is TGTGCCAGCAGCGACAGGGGAAGGTACGAGCAGTACTTC. This chain uses TRBV21-1 with TRBJ2-7; whether TRBD1, the table's D call, matches the DNA was not checked. TRBV21-1 is tagged as a pseudogene. The CDR3 totals 13 residues.

The chain combines TRBV30 with TRBJ1-5; D perhaps matches TRBD1 (5 bases). The CDR3 loop spans 11 amino acids. CDR1 is GTSNPN, CDR2 SVGIG, per germline (reference sequence). V lost 3 bases and J lost 9, with 9 bases in between. For the CDR3, the DNA is TGTGCCTGGAGCGCCCAGGGGCCCCAGCATTTT. Its translation is CAWSAQGPQHF.